This T cell receptor beta chain emerged from a study of cytomegalovirus exposure and HLA in healthy donors. Primers: 60 Vbeta forward and 13 Jbeta reverse. Only in-frame clones appear in the TCRdb table, and some are missing; sequencing was by immunoSEQ multiplex PCR. The sample shows around 65,000 clones, and 4% to 5.5% sits with its ten largest clones. The sequenced sample consisted of PBMCs. The sequence came from a man between 25 and 39 years old in good health and CMV-seropositive.

CDR3 coding DNA: TGTGCCAGTAGTACCCCGAGAACAGATACGCAGTATTTT. Translation: CASSTPRTDTQYF. This sequence joins TRBV19 and TRBJ2-3; D unclear. Germline V gene data show CDR1 as LNHDA and CDR2 as SQIVND (reference sequence). V gave up 4 bases and J gave up 3 bases, with 8 bases separating them. This CDR3 comprises 13 residues.